This entry lists 2 T cell receptor beta chains sequenced from one sample in a study of identical twins (dated by TCRdb to about 2016). Libraries were made using 5' RACE. Sequencer: Illumina HiSeq 2000. The raw public reads went through TCRdb reprocessing: fastp at Q25, MiXCR clone calling, in-frame beta chains kept. Rows with one shared CDR3 protein collapse into an entry with the most common genes and DNA. The sample data list approximately 890,000 distinct CDR3 sequences, and 9% to 15% of these were observed just once. The biggest ten clones account for around 1.5% of the sample. The sample also formed part of further work on yellow fever vaccine responses in identical twins.

Sample: PBMCs. These receptors were collected from a woman aged 18-30 years in good health.

V gene TRBV20-1 combines with J gene TRBJ2-7; the D gene is possibly TRBD2 (6 bases). V was clipped by 7 bases and J by 2 bases, with 15 bases between them. The germline V gene has CDR1 DFQATT and CDR2 SNEGSKA (reference sequence). This CDR3 is built from 13 residues. The CDR3 is CSGEAGVTYEQYF. CDR3 DNA sequence: TGCAGTGGGGAGGCGGGCGTTACCTACGAGCAGTACTTC.

V gene TRBV20-1 combines with J gene TRBJ1-2, with D hard to call. From germline, CDR1 is DFQATT and CDR2 SNEGSKA (reference sequence). Trimming removed 3 bases at V and 2 bases at J, with 7 bases between. CDR3 length equals 12 residues. CDR3 residues: CSASAWNYGYTF. The CDR3 DNA follows: TGCAGTGCTAGTGCATGGAACTATGGCTACACCTTC.